This entry features one TCR beta chain sequence. A junction end diverges from the germline sequence, so it may reflect a read error. Germline V gene sequence: CDR1 MGHRA, CDR2 YSYEKL. CDR3 length equals 13 residues. Assay used: immunoSEQ multiplex PCR; TCRdb lists only in-frame clones, some missing. The top ten clones hold 7.4% of a sample with around 220,000 clones, over 75% of them seen once. Individuals aged roughly 18 to 95 years were recruited from about two dozen US areas. Membership in each cohort depended on participant-reported clinical history. This record belongs to a study of blood T cell repertoires in COVID-19.

The material sequenced was PBMCs or T cells enriched from blood (not recorded which). The sequence was obtained from a woman in her thirties or forties with acute COVID-19. The chain uses TRBV4-1 and TRBJ2-3; D gene uncertain. The CDR3 nucleotides are TGCGCCAGCAGTCAAGATGGGCTGGATACGCAGTATTTT. Amino acid sequence: CASSQDGLDTQYF.